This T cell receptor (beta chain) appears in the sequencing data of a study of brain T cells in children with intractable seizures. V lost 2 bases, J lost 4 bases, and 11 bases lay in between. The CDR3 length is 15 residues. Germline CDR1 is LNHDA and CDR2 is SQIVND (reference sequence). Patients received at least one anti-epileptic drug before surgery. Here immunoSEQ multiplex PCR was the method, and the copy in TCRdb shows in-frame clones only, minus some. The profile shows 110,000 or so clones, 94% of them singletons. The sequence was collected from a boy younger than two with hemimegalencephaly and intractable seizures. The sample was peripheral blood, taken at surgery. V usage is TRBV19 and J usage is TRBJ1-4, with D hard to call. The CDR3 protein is CASSISGSGNEKLFF. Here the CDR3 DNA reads TGTGCCAGTAGTATATCGGGAAGCGGTAATGAAAAACTGTTTTTT.